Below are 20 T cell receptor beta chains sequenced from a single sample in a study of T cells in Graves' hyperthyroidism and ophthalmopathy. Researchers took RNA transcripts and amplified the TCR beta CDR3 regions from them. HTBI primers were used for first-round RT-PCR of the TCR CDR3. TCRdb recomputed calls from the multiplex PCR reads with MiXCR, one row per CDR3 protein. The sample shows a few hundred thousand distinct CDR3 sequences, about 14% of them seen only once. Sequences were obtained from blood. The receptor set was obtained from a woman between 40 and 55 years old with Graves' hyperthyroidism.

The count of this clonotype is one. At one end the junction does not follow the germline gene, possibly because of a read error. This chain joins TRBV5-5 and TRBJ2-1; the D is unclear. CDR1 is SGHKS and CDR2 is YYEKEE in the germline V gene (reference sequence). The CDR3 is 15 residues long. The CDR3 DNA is TGTGCCAGCAGCGAAGACTGGAGCTCCTACAATGAGCGGTTCTTC. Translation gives CASSEDWSSYNERFF.

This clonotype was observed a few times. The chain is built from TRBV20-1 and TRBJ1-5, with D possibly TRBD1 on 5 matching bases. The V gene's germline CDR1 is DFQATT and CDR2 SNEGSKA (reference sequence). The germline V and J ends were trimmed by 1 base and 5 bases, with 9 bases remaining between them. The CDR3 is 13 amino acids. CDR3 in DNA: TGCAGTGCTAGAGCAGGGCTTGATCAGCCCCAGCATTTT. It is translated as CSARAGLDQPQHF.

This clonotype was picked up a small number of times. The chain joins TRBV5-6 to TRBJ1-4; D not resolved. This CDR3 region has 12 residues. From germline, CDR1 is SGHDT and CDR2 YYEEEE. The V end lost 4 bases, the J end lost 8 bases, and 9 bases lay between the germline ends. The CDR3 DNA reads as TGTGCCAGCAGCATAGTGGGGGAAAAACTGTTTTTT. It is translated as CASSIVGEKLFF.

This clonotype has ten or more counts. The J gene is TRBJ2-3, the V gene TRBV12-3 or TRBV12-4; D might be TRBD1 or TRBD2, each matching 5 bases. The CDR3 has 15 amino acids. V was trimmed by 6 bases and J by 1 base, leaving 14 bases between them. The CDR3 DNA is TGTGCCAGCAGCCCTCGGGGCACACGCACAGATACGCAGTATTTT. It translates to CASSPRGTRTDTQYF.

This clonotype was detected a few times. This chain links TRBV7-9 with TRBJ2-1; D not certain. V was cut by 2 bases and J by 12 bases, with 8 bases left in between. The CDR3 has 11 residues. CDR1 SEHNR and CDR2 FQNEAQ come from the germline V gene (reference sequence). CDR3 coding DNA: TGTGCCAGCAGCTTAAGTTTGGGGCAGTTCTTC. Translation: CASSLSLGQFF. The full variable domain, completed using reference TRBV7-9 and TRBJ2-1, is DTGVSQNPRHKITKRGQNVTFRCDPISEHNRLYWYRQTLGQGPEFLTYFQNEAQLEKSRLLSDRFSAERPKGSFSTLEIQRTEQGDSAMYLCASSLSLGQFFGPGTRLTVL.

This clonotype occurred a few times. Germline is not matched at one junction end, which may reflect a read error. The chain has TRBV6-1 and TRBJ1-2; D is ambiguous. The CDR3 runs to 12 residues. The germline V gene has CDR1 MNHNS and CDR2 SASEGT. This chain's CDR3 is CASWAEVYGYTF. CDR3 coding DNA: TGCGCCAGCTGGGCGGAGGTTTATGGCTACACCTTC.

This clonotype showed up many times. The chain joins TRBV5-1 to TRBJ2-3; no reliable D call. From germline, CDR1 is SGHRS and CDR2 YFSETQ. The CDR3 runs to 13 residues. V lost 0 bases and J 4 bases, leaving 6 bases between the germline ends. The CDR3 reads CASSLEEPDTQYF. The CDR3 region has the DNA TGCGCCAGCAGCTTGGAAGAGCCAGATACGCAGTATTTT.

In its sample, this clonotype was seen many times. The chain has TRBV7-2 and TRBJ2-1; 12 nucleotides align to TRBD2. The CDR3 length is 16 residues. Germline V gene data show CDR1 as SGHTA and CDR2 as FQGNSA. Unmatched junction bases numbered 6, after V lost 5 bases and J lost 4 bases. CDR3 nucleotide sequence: TGTGCCAGCAGCACCACTCTAGCGGGAGGGTACAATGAGCAGTTCTTC. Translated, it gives CASSTTLAGGYNEQFF.

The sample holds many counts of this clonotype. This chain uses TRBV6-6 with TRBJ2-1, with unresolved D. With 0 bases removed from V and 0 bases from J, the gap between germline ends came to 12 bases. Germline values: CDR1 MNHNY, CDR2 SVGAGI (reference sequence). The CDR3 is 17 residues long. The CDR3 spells CASSYSMGFSSYNEQFF. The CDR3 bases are TGTGCCAGCAGTTACTCCATGGGGTTCAGCTCCTACAATGAGCAGTTCTTC.

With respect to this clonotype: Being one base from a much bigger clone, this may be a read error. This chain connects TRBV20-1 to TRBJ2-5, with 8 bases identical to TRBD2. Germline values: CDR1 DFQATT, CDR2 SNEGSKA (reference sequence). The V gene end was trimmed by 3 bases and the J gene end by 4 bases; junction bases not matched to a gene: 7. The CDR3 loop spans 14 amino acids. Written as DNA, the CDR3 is TGCAGTGCTAGGGCCTCTAGCGGGCGAGAGACCCAGTACTTC. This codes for CSARASSGRETQYF.

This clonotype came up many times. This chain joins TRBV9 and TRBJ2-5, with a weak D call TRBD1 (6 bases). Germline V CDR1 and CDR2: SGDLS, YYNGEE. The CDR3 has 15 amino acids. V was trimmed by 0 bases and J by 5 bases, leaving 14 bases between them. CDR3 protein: CASSVDQGIRETQYF. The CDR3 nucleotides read TGTGCCAGCAGCGTAGACCAGGGGATCCGGGAGACCCAGTACTTC.

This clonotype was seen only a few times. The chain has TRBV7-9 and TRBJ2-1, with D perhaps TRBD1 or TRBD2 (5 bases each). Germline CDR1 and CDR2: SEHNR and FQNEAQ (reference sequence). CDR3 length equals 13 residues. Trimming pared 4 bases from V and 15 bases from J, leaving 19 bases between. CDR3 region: CASSWGQDSEVFF. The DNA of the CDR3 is TGTGCCAGCAGCTGGGGCCAGGACTCGGAGGTGTTCTTC.

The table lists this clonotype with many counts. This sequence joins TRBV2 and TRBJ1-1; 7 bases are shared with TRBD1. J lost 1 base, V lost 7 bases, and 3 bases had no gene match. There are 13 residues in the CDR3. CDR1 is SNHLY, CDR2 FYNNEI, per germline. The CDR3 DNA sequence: TGTGCCAGCACCGGGACAGCGAACACTGAAGCTTTCTTT. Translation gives CASTGTANTEAFF.

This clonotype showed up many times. CDR3 in DNA: TGCAGCGTTGATCCAGGGGGCGGTGAAAAACTGTTTTTT. Its protein product is CSVDPGGGEKLFF. This chain joins TRBV29-1 and TRBJ1-4; 8 bases agree with TRBD1. The germline V gene encodes CDR1 SQVTM and CDR2 ANQGSEA. The CDR3 has 13 amino acids. The ends lost 3 bases at V and 7 bases at J; junction bases unmatched: 4.

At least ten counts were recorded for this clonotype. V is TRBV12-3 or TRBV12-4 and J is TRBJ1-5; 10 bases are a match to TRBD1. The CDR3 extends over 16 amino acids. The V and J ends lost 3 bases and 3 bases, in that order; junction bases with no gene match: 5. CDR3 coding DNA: TGTGCCAGCAGTTTTGGGACAGGGGTCCTCAATCAGCCCCAGCATTTT. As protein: CASSFGTGVLNQPQHF.

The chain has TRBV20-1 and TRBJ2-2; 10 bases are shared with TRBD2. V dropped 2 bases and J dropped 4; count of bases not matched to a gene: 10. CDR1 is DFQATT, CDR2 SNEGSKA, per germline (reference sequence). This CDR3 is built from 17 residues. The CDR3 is CSARMASGRSGTGELFF. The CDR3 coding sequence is TGCAGTGCTAGAATGGCTAGCGGGAGATCGGGCACCGGGGAGCTGTTTTTT.

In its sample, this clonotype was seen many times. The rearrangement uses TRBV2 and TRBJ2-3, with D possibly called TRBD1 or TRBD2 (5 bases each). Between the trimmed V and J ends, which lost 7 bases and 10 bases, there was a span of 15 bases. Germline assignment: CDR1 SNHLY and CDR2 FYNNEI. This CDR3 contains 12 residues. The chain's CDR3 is CASTWDVFAQYF. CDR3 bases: TGTGCCAGCACCTGGGACGTTTTTGCGCAGTATTTT.

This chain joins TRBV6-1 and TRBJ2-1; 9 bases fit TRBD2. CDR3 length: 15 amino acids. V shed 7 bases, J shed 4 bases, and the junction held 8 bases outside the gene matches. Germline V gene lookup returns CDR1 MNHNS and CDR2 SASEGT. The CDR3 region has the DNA TGTGCCAGCACCCAGGGACTAGCAGAATACAATGAGCAGTTCTTC. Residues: CASTQGLAEYNEQFF.

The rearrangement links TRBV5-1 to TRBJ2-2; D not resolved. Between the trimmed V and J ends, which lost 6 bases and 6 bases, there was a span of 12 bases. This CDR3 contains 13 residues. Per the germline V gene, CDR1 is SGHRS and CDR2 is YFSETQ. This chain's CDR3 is CASKPEQAGELFF. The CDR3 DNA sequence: TGCGCCAGCAAGCCGGAGCAGGCCGGGGAGCTGTTTTTT.

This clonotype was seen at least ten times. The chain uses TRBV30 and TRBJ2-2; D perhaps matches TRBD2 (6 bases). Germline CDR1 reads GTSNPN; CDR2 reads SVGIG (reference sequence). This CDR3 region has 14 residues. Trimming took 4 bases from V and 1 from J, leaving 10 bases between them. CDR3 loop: CAWNGGVNTGELFF. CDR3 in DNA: TGTGCCTGGAATGGCGGGGTGAACACCGGGGAGCTGTTTTTT.